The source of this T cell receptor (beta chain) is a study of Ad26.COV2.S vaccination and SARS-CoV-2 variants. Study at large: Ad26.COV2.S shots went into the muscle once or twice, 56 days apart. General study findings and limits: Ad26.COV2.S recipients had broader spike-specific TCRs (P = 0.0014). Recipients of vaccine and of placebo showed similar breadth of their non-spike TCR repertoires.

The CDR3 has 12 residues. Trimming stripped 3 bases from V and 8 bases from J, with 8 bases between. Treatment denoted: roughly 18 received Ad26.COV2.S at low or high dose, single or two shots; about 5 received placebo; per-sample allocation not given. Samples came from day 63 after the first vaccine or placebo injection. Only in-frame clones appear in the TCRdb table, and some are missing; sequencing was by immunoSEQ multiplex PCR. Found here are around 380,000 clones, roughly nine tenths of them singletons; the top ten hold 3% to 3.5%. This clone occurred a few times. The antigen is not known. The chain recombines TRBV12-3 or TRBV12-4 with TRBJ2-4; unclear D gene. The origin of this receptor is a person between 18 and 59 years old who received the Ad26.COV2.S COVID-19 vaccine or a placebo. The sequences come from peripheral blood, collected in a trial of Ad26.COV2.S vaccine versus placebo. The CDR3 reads CASSFRRDIQYF. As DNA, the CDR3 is TGTGCCAGCAGTTTCCGAAGGGACATTCAGTACTTC.